The 30 T cell receptor beta chains given below trace back to one sample, sequenced in a study of shared clonotypes between healthy human individuals. Method: immunoSEQ multiplex PCR; TCRdb's copy keeps in-frame clones and lacks some. In the table there are about 2.3 million clones, around 90% of which are singletons. The sequencing sample was made of naive CD4+ T cells from PBMCs. Subset: CD45RA+ positively selected. The receptor set was obtained from a man between 18 and 35 years old in good health. Some clones in this sample may be carry-over from other donors' samples.

The chain combines TRBV10-3 with TRBJ1-5, with D possibly matching TRBD1 (6 bases). Trimming took off 10 bases at V and 2 bases at J, with 21 bases between the two ends. Germline CDR1 ENHRY, CDR2 SYGVKD. CDR3 size: 16 residues. Here the CDR3 DNA reads TGTGCCACCGGGCGGGGGGCGAGGGAGGGCAATCAGCCCCAGCATTTT. This translates into CATGRGAREGNQPQHF.

The CDR3 is CASSQLGLGPYGYTF. The CDR3 nucleotides read TGCGCCAGCAGCCAACTTGGTCTAGGGCCCTATGGCTACACCTTC. The chain links TRBV4-3 to TRBJ1-2; no clear D gene. V lost 2 bases, J lost 4 bases, and 14 bases lay in between. This CDR3 has 15 residues. Germline V CDR1 and CDR2: LGHNA, YSLEER.

The V call is TRBV19, the J call TRBJ2-7; TRBD2 aligns across 9 bases. CDR3 size: 17 residues. CDR1 and CDR2 from the germline V gene are LNHDA and SQIVND (reference sequence). V lost 5 bases and J lost 2; bases outside the gene matches: 13. CDR3 in DNA: TGTGCCAGTAGTGACAGCGGGAGGTCCAAATCCCCCTACGAGCAGTACTTC. As protein: CASSDSGRSKSPYEQYF.

The chain carries TRBV27 and TRBJ2-1; D call uncertain. The CDR3 consists of 14 residues. In germline, CDR1 is MNHEY, CDR2 SMNVEV (reference sequence). The V end lost 5 bases, the J end lost 1 base, and 9 bases lay between the germline ends. DNA for the CDR3: TGTGCCAGCAGTGCCAAGAGGTCCTACAATGAGCAGTTCTTC. This translates into CASSAKRSYNEQFF.

This chain joins TRBV7-9 and TRBJ2-1, with 10 bases lining up with TRBD1. Unmatched junction bases numbered 14, after V lost 4 bases and J lost 8 bases. The CDR3 has 17 residues. Germline-derived CDR1 and CDR2 are SEHNR and FQNEAQ (reference sequence). The CDR3 nucleotides read TGTGCCAGCAGCTCCTGGGGGGGACAGGGGCTTTCGGATGAGCAGTTCTTC. This encodes CASSSWGGQGLSDEQFF.

The rearrangement links TRBV7-3 to TRBJ1-3, with D unresolved. Germline loops: CDR1 SGHTA, CDR2 FQGTGA. The CDR3 length is 13 residues. The V end lost 0 bases, the J end lost 4 bases, and 4 bases lay between the germline ends. This chain's CDR3 is CASSLTTGNTIYF. Here the CDR3 DNA reads TGTGCCAGCAGCTTAACCACAGGAAACACCATATATTTT.

To note about this clone: Other DNA sequences in this sample translate to the same CDR3. Written as DNA, the CDR3 is TGTGCCAGTAGTATACTGGCAGGTAACTATGGCTACACCTTC. It codes for CASSILAGNYGYTF. The chain joins TRBV19 to TRBJ1-2; no clear D gene. Per germline, CDR1 LNHDA and CDR2 SQIVND (reference sequence). The germline V and J ends were trimmed by 2 bases and 1 base, with 8 bases remaining between them. The CDR3 extends over 14 amino acids.

The genes are TRBV4-1 and TRBJ2-5; D gene uncertain. CDR3 length equals 15 residues. The germline CDR1 and CDR2 sequences are MGHRA and YSYEKL. V gave up 0 bases and J gave up 6 bases, with 14 bases separating them. CDR3 protein: CASSQDLSVGKTQYF. The CDR3 bases are TGCGCCAGCAGCCAAGATTTAAGTGTAGGAAAGACCCAGTACTTC.

The chain combines TRBV27 with TRBJ2-7; perhaps TRBD1 as D (6 bases). Germline CDR1 reads MNHEY; CDR2 reads SMNVEV (reference sequence). This CDR3 is built from 16 residues. Trimming stripped 3 bases from V and 4 bases from J, with 19 bases between. The chain's CDR3 is CASSLFRQVALYEQYF. The CDR3 DNA sequence: TGTGCCAGCAGTTTGTTTAGACAGGTGGCCCTTTACGAGCAGTACTTC.

The rearrangement joins TRBV25-1 to TRBJ2-2, with TRBD1 as a possible D gene (6 bases). The CDR3 sequence is 14 residues long. Germline-derived CDR1 and CDR2 are MGHDK and SYGVNS. The germline V and J ends were trimmed by 5 bases and 7 bases, with 14 bases remaining between them. CDR3 sequence reads: CASSSGAVGGELFF. DNA for the CDR3: TGTGCCAGCAGTTCAGGGGCGGTTGGCGGGGAGCTGTTTTTT.

In its sample, this clone was seen a few times. This rearrangement joins TRBV19 to TRBJ2-1; D is undetermined. Germline V gene sequence: CDR1 LNHDA, CDR2 SQIVND (reference sequence). The V end lost 9 bases, the J end lost 5 bases, and 11 bases lay between the germline ends. The CDR3 runs to 12 residues. The CDR3 sequence: CASRNRDNEQFF. The CDR3 DNA follows: TGTGCCAGCAGAAACCGGGACAATGAGCAGTTCTTC.

The V gene is TRBV7-3, the J gene TRBJ2-5; 8 nucleotides align to TRBD1. CDR1 is SGHTA, CDR2 FQGTGA, per germline. V lost 2 bases and J lost 5; bases outside the gene matches: 1. This CDR3 spans 13 amino acids. In DNA form, the CDR3 reads TGTGCCAGCAGCTTATGGGACAGGGAGACCCAGTACTTC. This encodes CASSLWDRETQYF.

This chain connects TRBV4-1 to TRBJ2-5; 8 nucleotides line up with TRBD1. CDR1 and CDR2 (germline): MGHRA, YSYEKL. The CDR3 contains 16 residues. Trimming at V came to 2 bases and at J to 5 bases, leaving 10 bases not matched to a gene. The CDR3 DNA is TGCGCCAGCAGCCAACTGAGATCCAGGGGGCAGGAGACCCAGTACTTC. Translation: CASSQLRSRGQETQYF.

The chain is built from TRBV7-9 and TRBJ1-1; 8 nucleotides line up with TRBD1. Germline V lookup: CDR1 SEHNR, CDR2 FQNEAQ (reference sequence). The CDR3 length is 13 residues. The trim removed 5 bases at V and 5 bases at J, leaving 4 bases unmatched. CDR3: CASSDRQGTEAFF. DNA for the CDR3: TGTGCCAGCAGCGATAGACAGGGGACTGAAGCTTTCTTT.

V gene TRBV5-1 combines with J gene TRBJ1-1; D remains unclear. The CDR3 is 14 amino acids. Trimming removed 5 bases from V and 0 bases from J, with 11 bases in between. Germline assignment: CDR1 SGHRS and CDR2 YFSETQ. The CDR3 nucleotides read TGCGCCAGCAGACGTGTCAACTTGAACACTGAAGCTTTCTTT. Translating it yields CASRRVNLNTEAFF.

The chain links TRBV27 to TRBJ1-2, with 8 positions matching TRBD1. The CDR3 totals 17 residues. Per germline, CDR1 MNHEY and CDR2 SMNVEV (reference sequence). V lost 3 bases to trimming and J lost 5 bases; unmatched junction nucleotides: 14. CDR3: CASSFRKAGGTLYGYTF. The CDR3 DNA is TGTGCCAGCAGTTTCCGAAAAGCAGGGGGCACCCTTTATGGCTACACCTTC.

The CDR3 coding sequence is TGTGCCAGCAGCCAGCTGGACAGCTATGGCTACACCTTC. Translated, it gives CASSQLDSYGYTF. The chain employs TRBV14 and TRBJ1-2, with D possibly being TRBD1 (6 bases). Deletions cut 3 bases from V and 4 bases from J, with 9 bases between. The CDR3 is made up of 13 amino acids. Germline V lookup: CDR1 SGHDN, CDR2 FVKESK.

The rearrangement uses TRBV9 and TRBJ2-2; the match to TRBD2 covers 7 bases. This CDR3 contains 18 residues. With V trimmed by 0 bases and J by 1 base, 9 bases remained unmatched. CDR1 SGDLS and CDR2 YYNGEE come from the germline V gene. This chain's CDR3 is CASSVAGGLAVNTGELFF. CDR3 DNA: TGTGCCAGCAGCGTAGCCGGAGGCCTAGCGGTGAACACCGGGGAGCTGTTTTTT.

The CDR3 DNA reads TGTGCCAGTAGTGCTGCAGGGCAGGGACCTTACAATGAGCAGTTCTTC. Its protein product is CASSAAGQGPYNEQFF. This rearrangement joins TRBV19 to TRBJ2-1, with D perhaps matching TRBD1 or TRBD2 (5 bases each). Germline V gene data show CDR1 as LNHDA and CDR2 as SQIVND (reference sequence). The CDR3 is 16 residues long. The V end was cut by 5 bases, the J end by 4 bases, with 18 bases between.

The chain couples TRBV5-4 to TRBJ1-4; the match to TRBD1 covers 7 bases. The CDR3 totals 16 residues. The V gene's germline CDR1 is SGHNT and CDR2 YYREEE (reference sequence). The ends lost 3 bases at V and 7 bases at J; junction bases unmatched: 12. The CDR3 nucleotides read TGTGCCAGCAGCTACACCCCCAGACAGGGAAGTGAAAAACTGTTTTTT. It codes for CASSYTPRQGSEKLFF.

In nucleotides, the CDR3 is TGTGCCAGCAGAACAGGGCCTGAAAAACTGTTTTTT. Amino acid sequence: CASRTGPEKLFF. The chain recombines TRBV28 with TRBJ1-4; possibly TRBD1 for D (6 bases). This CDR3 contains 12 residues. V was shortened by 6 bases and J by 7 bases, with 9 bases between the two germline ends. CDR1 is MDHEN and CDR2 is SYDVKM in the germline V gene. Full variable domain (outside the CDR3, taken from reference TRBV28 and TRBJ1-4): DVKVTQSSRYLVKRTGEKVFLECVQDMDHENMFWYRQDPGLGLRLIYFSYDVKMKEKGDIPEGYSVSREKKERFSLILESASTNQTSMYLCASRTGPEKLFFGSGTQLSVL.

Of note for this clone: The sample contains more than one DNA sequence encoding this CDR3. The chain carries TRBV5-1 and TRBJ2-6; D ambiguous. The CDR3 is 15 amino acids. Germline CDR1 SGHRS, CDR2 YFSETQ. The V end was cut by 4 bases, the J end by 0 bases, with 8 bases between. The CDR3 region has the DNA TGCGCCAGCAGCCTGGAAGGCTCTGGGGCCAACGTCCTGACTTTC. It is translated as CASSLEGSGANVLTF.

The chain links TRBV7-8 to TRBJ2-7, with TRBD2 matching 12 bases. The ends lost 5 bases at V and 6 bases at J; junction bases unmatched: 17. The CDR3 is 18 amino acids. Germline-derived CDR1 and CDR2 are SGHVS and FQNEAQ. The CDR3: CASSRSTSGSIIFAEQYF. CDR3 bases: TGTGCCAGCAGCCGTTCGACTAGCGGGAGTATCATTTTCGCCGAGCAGTACTTC.

The J gene is TRBJ2-5, the V gene TRBV9; 7 bases align to TRBD2. Per the germline V gene, CDR1 is SGDLS and CDR2 is YYNGEE. CDR3 size: 15 residues. V was pared by 3 bases and J by 3 bases, with 8 bases of the junction left unmatched. CDR3 in DNA: TGTGCCAGCAGCGCCGGGAGGCAGGGAGAAGAGACCCAGTACTTC. Translating it yields CASSAGRQGEETQYF.

As to this clone: In the same sample, other DNA sequences code for this CDR3. The gene calls are TRBV28 and TRBJ2-7, with 7 bases matching TRBD1. CDR3 length: 14 residues. The ends lost 6 bases at V and 0 bases at J; junction bases unmatched: 5. Germline-derived CDR1 and CDR2 are MDHEN and SYDVKM. The CDR3 loop is CASRRTGGSYEQYF. CDR3 nucleotides: TGTGCCAGCAGGAGGACAGGCGGCTCCTACGAGCAGTACTTC.

As concerns this clone: Other nucleotide sequences in the sample specify the same CDR3. The CDR3 bases are TGCGCCAGCAGCTTGGTGGGGGGAGGTCAGCCCCAGCATTTT. This sequence encodes CASSLVGGGQPQHF. This chain uses TRBV5-1 with TRBJ1-5, with D possibly being TRBD1 (5 bases). The CDR3 is 14 residues long. Germline V CDR1 and CDR2: SGHRS, YFSETQ. Trimming took 0 bases from V and 6 from J, leaving 10 bases between them.

The rearrangement uses TRBV28 and TRBJ2-3; D is undetermined. This CDR3 spans 13 amino acids. Germline CDR1 MDHEN, CDR2 SYDVKM. With 8 bases removed from V and 2 bases from J, the gap between germline ends came to 11 bases. The DNA of the CDR3 is TGTGCCAGCCGACCCCCCGACACAGATACGCAGTATTTT. It yields the protein CASRPPDTDTQYF.

V usage is TRBV28 and J usage is TRBJ2-7, with a possible D match to TRBD2 (5 bases). V was pared by 4 bases and J by 0 bases, with 13 bases between. Germline values: CDR1 MDHEN, CDR2 SYDVKM. This CDR3 has 15 amino acids. The CDR3 is CASSSGLPHSYEQYF. As DNA, the CDR3 is TGTGCCAGCAGTTCCGGACTCCCACACTCCTACGAGCAGTACTTC.

The V call is TRBV7-3, the J call TRBJ2-2; the D gene is possibly TRBD1 (6 bases). Germline values: CDR1 SGHTA, CDR2 FQGTGA. CDR3 length: 16 residues. The V and J ends lost 0 bases and 3 bases respectively, with 11 bases between them. The CDR3 DNA reads TGTGCCAGCAGCTTAACATCAGGACAGTACACCGGGGAGCTGTTTTTT. It is translated as CASSLTSGQYTGELFF.

The V call is TRBV7-7, the J call TRBJ2-1; no definite D call. Germline CDR1 reads SSHAT; CDR2 reads FNYEAQ (reference sequence). The CDR3 has 14 residues. The V end was cut by 3 bases, the J end by 2 bases, with 8 bases between. The CDR3 loop is CASSFGPTYNEQFF. CDR3 nucleotides: TGTGCCAGCAGCTTCGGACCGACCTACAATGAGCAGTTCTTC.